This entry lists 8 T cell receptor beta chains sequenced from one sample in a study of T cell responses to AZD1222 COVID-19 vaccine. TCRdb keeps only in-frame clones here, not all; method: immunoSEQ multiplex PCR. Of about 150,000 clones in the sample, roughly nine tenths were seen once. The source material was peripheral blood, sampled on day 0 of AZD1222 vaccination. The receptor set was obtained from an adult in good health.

The chain employs TRBV27 and TRBJ1-6, with D uncertain. From germline, CDR1 is MNHEY and CDR2 SMNVEV (reference sequence). With 3 bases removed from V and 5 bases from J, the gap between germline ends came to 17 bases. The CDR3 totals 17 residues. This CDR3 reads CASSFARTAVDNSPLHF. The CDR3 DNA reads TGTGCCAGCAGTTTCGCTAGGACGGCCGTGGATAATTCACCCCTCCACTTT.

The chain couples TRBV5-4 to TRBJ2-1; 7 bases fit TRBD1. The CDR3 runs 15 residues. The germline CDR1 and CDR2 sequences are SGHNT and YYREEE (reference sequence). After removal of 4 bases from V and 0 bases from J, the junction contained 4 bases not matched to a gene. This chain's CDR3 is CASSVDRSSYNEQFF. CDR3 coding DNA: TGTGCCAGCAGCGTGGACAGGAGCTCCTACAATGAGCAGTTCTTC.

The chain couples TRBV5-1 to TRBJ2-3, with TRBD1 matching over 8 bases. From germline, CDR1 is SGHRS and CDR2 YFSETQ. The CDR3 has 18 amino acids. V shed 1 base and J 1 base; nucleotides not matched to a gene: 11. The CDR3 DNA reads as TGCGCCAGCAGCTTGATGTCGGTCAGGGGGCGCGGCACAGATACGCAGTATTTT. Amino acids: CASSLMSVRGRGTDTQYF.

The genes are TRBV5-6 and TRBJ1-1; D unresolved. V lost 1 base to trimming and J lost 0 bases, with 16 bases between them. CDR3 size: 17 residues. Per the germline V gene, CDR1 is SGHDT and CDR2 is YYEEEE. This CDR3 reads CASSLSTSFRLNTEAFF. CDR3 coding DNA: TGTGCCAGCAGCTTGTCTACGTCTTTCAGGTTGAACACTGAAGCTTTCTTT.

The gene calls are TRBV7-2 and TRBJ1-4; D uncertain. Germline-derived CDR1 and CDR2 are SGHTA and FQGNSA. The CDR3 is 15 residues long. Trimming left V 2 bases short and J 8 bases short, with 15 bases between. The CDR3 region has the DNA TGTGCCAGCAGCTTAAATGCGGGGTCGGGAGAAAAACTGTTTTTT. Protein sequence: CASSLNAGSGEKLFF. Drawing the rest from reference TRBV7-2 and TRBJ1-4, the complete variable domain is GAGVSQSPSNKVTEKGKDVELRCDPISGHTALYWYRQSLGQGLEFLIYFQGNSAPDKSGLPSDRFSAERTGGSVSTLTIQRTQQEDSAVYLCASSLNAGSGEKLFFGSGTQLSVL.

The chain joins TRBV20-1 to TRBJ1-1; the D gene is possibly TRBD1 (6 bases). Germline CDR1 reads DFQATT; CDR2 reads SNEGSKA (reference sequence). The CDR3 spans 13 residues. The germline V and J ends were trimmed by 3 bases and 1 base, with 9 bases remaining between them. CDR3 bases: TGCAGTGCTAGTAGGACAGAGAACACTGAAGCTTTCTTT. This codes for CSASRTENTEAFF.

This chain links TRBV27 with TRBJ1-2; D is uncertain. The CDR3 has 13 amino acids. V lost 3 bases, J lost 2 bases, and 7 bases lay in between. In germline, CDR1 is MNHEY, CDR2 SMNVEV (reference sequence). The CDR3 bases are TGTGCCAGCAGTTTGGCTGGAAACTATGGCTACACCTTC. Translation: CASSLAGNYGYTF.

This clone was seen a single time. This chain connects TRBV6-2 or TRBV6-3 to TRBJ1-6, with D unresolved. Trimming pared 6 bases from V and 10 bases from J, leaving 19 bases between. There are 15 residues in the CDR3. Germline V gene sequence: CDR1 MNHEY, CDR2 SVGEGT. The CDR3 protein is CASSLPPRRWSPLHF. In nucleotides, the CDR3 is TGTGCCAGCAGCCTTCCTCCCAGAAGGTGGTCACCCCTCCACTTT.